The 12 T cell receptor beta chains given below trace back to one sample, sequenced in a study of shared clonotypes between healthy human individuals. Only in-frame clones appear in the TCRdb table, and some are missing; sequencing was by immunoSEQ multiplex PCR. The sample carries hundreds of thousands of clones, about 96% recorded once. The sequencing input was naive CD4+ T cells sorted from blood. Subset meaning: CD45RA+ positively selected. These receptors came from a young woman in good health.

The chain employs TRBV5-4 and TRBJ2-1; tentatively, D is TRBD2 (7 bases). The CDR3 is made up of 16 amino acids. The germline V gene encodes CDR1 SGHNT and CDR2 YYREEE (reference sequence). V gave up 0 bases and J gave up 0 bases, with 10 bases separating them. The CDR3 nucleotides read TGTGCCAGCAGCTTGGGGGGGGGCGCCTCCTACAATGAGCAGTTCTTC. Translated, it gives CASSLGGGASYNEQFF.

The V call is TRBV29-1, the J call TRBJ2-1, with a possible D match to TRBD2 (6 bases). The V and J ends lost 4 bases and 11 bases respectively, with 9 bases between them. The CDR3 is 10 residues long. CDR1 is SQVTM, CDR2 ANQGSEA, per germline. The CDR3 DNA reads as TGCAGCGTTGCGGGGGAGAAGCAGTTCTTC. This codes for CSVAGEKQFF.

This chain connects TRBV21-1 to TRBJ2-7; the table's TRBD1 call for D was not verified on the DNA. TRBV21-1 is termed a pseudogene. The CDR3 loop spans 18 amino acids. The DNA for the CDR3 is TGTGCCAGCAGCAAAGAAGCAAGGGACACTAGAGGGTCCTACGAGCAGTACTTC. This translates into CASSKEARDTRGSYEQYF.

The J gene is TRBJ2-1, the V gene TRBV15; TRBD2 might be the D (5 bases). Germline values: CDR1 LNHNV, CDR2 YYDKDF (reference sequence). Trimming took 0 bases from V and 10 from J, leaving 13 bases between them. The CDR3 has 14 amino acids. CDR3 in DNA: TGTGCCACCAGCAGAGATCCGGTGGTAGCGGAGCAGTTCTTC. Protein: CATSRDPVVAEQFF.

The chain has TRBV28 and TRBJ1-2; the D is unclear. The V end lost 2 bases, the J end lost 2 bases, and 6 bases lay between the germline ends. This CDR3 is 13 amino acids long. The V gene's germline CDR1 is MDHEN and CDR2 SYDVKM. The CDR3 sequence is CASSLQINYGYTF. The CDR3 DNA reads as TGTGCCAGCAGTTTACAGATCAACTATGGCTACACCTTC.

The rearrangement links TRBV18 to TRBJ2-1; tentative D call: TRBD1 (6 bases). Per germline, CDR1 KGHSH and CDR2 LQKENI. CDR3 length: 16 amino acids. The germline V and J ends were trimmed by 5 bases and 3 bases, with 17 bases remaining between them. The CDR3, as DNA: TGTGCCAGCTCAACCGGGATGGGGGCGGTCTACAATGAGCAGTTCTTC. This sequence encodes CASSTGMGAVYNEQFF. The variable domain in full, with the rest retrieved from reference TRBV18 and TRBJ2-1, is NAGVMQNPRHLVRRRGQEARLRCSPMKGHSHVYWYRQLPEEGLKFMVYLQKENIIDESGMPKERFSAEFPKEGPSILRIQQVVRGDSAAYFCASSTGMGAVYNEQFFGPGTRLTVL.

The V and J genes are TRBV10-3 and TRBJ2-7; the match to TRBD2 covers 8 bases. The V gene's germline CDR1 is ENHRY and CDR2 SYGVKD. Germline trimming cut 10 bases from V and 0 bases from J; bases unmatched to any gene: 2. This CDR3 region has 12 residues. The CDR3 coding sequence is TGTGCCACGGGAGGGCCCTCCTACGAGCAGTACTTC. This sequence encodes CATGGPSYEQYF.

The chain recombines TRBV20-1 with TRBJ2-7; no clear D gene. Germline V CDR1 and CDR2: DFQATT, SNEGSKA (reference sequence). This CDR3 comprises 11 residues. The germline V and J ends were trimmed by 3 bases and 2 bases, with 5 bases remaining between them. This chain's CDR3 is CSARVPYEQYF. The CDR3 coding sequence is TGCAGTGCTAGGGTTCCCTACGAGCAGTACTTC.

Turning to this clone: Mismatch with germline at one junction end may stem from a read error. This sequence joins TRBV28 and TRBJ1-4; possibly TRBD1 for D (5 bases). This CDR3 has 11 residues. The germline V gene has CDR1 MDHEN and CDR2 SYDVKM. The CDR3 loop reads CASGTEGNRSF. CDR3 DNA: TGTGCCAGCGGCACCGAGGGGAACAGAAGTTTT. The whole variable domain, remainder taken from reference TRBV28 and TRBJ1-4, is DVKVTQSSRYLVKRTGEKVFLECVQDMDHENMFWYRQDPGLGLRLIYFSYDVKMKEKGDIPEGYSVSREKKERFSLILESASTNQTSMYLCASGTEGNRSFGSGTQLSVL.

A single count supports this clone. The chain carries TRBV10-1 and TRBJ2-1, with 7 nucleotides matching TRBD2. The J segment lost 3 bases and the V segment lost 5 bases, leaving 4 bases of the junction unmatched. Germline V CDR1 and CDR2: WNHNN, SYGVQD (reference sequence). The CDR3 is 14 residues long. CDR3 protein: CASSLSGNYNEQFF. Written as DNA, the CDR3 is TGCGCCAGCAGTTTGAGCGGGAACTACAATGAGCAGTTCTTC.

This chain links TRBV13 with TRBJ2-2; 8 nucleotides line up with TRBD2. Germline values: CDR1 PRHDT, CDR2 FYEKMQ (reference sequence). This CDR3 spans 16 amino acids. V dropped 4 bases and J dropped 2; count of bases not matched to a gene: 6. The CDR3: CASSSDSGTNTGELFF. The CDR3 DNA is TGTGCCAGCAGCTCAGATAGCGGGACTAACACCGGGGAGCTGTTTTTT.

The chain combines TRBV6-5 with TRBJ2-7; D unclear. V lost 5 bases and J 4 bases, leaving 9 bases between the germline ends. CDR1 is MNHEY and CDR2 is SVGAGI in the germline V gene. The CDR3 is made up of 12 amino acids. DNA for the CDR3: TGTGCCAGCAGTCCCTCAAGGTACGAGCAGTACTTC. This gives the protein CASSPSRYEQYF.